This TCR beta chain was documented in a study of cytomegalovirus exposure and HLA in healthy donors. The primer mix had 60 Vbeta and 13 Jbeta primers. Measured with immunoSEQ multiplex PCR; TCRdb has only the in-frame clones, and not every one. The sample has 100,000 or so clones, approximately 84% seen once. Trimming cost V 1 base and J 9 bases; bases outside gene matches: 8. The V gene's germline CDR1 is MGHRA and CDR2 YSYEKL. This CDR3 has 14 amino acids. Specimen: PBMCs. The clonotype was recovered from a male donor in good health and CMV-seronegative. The chain links TRBV4-1 to TRBJ2-5; 7 nucleotides agree with TRBD2. The CDR3 spells CASSQVGRGEAQYF. The CDR3, as DNA: TGCGCCAGCAGCCAAGTAGGGAGGGGTGAGGCCCAGTACTTC.